The sequence of this TCR beta chain was determined in a study of blood T cell repertoires in COVID-19 (dated by TCRdb to about 2020). Notes on the research overall: Samples covering the acute and convalescent phases of COVID-19 were provided by collaborators in the United States, Italy and Spain. The prospective study material was composed of cDNA or gDNA derived from T cells, B-cell-depleted T cells, or PBMCs. Deeply sampled blood TCRbeta repertoires from subjects exposed to, actively infected with, or recovered from COVID-19 were included in the dataset. The repertoires were released in a freely available public database meant as a resource for research on the immune response to SARS-CoV-2. Samples came from the ongoing ImmuneRACE study (first 160 participants) plus 1,254 subjects from 6 global collaborators. Sample metadata almost always included a de-identified subject ID, COVID-19 status, age in years and sex. Where HLA class I and class II types were available, the types were taken from metadata supplied by the sample provider, not from assay-based typing. Overall study results and their limits: How much clinical and demographic metadata was included differed by source and by participant, and the metadata was provided uncurated.

About this clone: The specificity of this receptor is unknown. No per-base quality is available; no much larger clone lies one base away.

From the cysteine through the phenylalanine, the CDR3 covers 15 amino acids. Just the 45-base CDR3 DNA is kept, in frame starting at base 1. V is reduced by 5 bases and J by 2 bases, leaving a spacing of 16 bases between them. The germline V gene encodes CDR1 MNHEY and CDR2 SMNVEV (reference sequence). TCRbeta CDR3 regions were amplified from genomic DNA by means of the immunoSEQ Assay, a bias-controlled multiplex PCR. The study's own analysis went as follows. The number of nucleated cells in each sample was estimated by amplification of reference gene primers within the assay. To quantify the absolute abundance of each unique TCRbeta CDR3 rearrangement, sequence reads were collapsed and filtered. For each sample, productive Simpson clonality was calculated as the square root of Simpson's diversity index across productive rearrangements. TCRdb provides this immuneACCESS table in a form limited to in-frame rearrangements. Some clones are lacking; in checked studies, under half of them reflect an unresolved V gene, and why the rest are absent is not known. V, J and clone size derive from that table, while D and trimming were established from the DNA sequence. The sample includes approximately 75,000 clones, with around 80% observed a single time. In total, the top ten clones hold around 6.9% of the sample.

Each collaborating institution followed its own protocols to collect whole blood in K2EDTA tubes. For TCRbeta analysis, collaborator samples were shipped as frozen whole blood, as isolated PBMCs, or as DNA extracted from either sample type. The sequenced material came from peripheral blood. This receptor chain uses TRBV27 and TRBJ2-7, with TRBD1 as a weak D call on 7 bases. The sequence came from a human donor in a cohort sampled during active COVID-19. The CDR3 amino acid sequence is: CASSRAGQRTYEQYF. The nucleotide sequence reads as follows: TGTGCCAGCAGTAGGGCGGGACAGCGCACCTACGAGCAGTACTTC.